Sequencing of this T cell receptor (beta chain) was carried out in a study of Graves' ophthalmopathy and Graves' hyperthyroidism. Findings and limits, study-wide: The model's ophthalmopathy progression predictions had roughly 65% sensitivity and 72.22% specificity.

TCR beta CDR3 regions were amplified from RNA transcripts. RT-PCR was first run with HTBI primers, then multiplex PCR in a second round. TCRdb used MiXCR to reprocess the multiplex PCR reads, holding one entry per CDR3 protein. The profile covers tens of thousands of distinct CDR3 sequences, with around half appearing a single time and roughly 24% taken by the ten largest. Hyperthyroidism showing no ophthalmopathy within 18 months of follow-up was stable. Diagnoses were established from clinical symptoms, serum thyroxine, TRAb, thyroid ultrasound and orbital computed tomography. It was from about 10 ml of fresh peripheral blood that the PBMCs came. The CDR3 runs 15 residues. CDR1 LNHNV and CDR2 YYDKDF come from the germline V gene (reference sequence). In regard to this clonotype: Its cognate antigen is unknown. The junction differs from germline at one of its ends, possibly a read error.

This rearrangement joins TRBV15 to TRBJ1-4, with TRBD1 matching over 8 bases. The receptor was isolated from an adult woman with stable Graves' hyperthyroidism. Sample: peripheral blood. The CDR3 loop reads CATSRGGQGSEKPFF. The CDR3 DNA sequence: TGCGCCACCAGCAGAGGAGGACAGGGAAGTGAAAAACCGTTTTTT.